Below, 11 T cell receptor beta chains from the same sample are listed, as sequenced in a study of cytomegalovirus exposure and HLA in healthy donors. Use of 60 Vbeta and 13 Jbeta primers characterized the PCR. Sequencing used immunoSEQ multiplex PCR; TCRdb keeps in-frame clones, though not all of them. Of tens of thousands of clones listed, nearly 70% are singletons. The sample was PBMCs. The receptors come from a man between 25 and 39 years old in good health and CMV-seronegative.

This sequence joins TRBV6-5 and TRBJ2-2; 10 bases line up with TRBD2. The CDR3 is 15 amino acids. J gave up 4 bases and V 7 bases, and 6 bases lay outside the gene matches. Looked up from germline, CDR1 is MNHEY and CDR2 is SVGAGI. The CDR3 coding sequence is TGTGCCAGCACCCCTAGCGGGAGTCTCACCGGGGAGCTGTTTTTT. It translates to CASTPSGSLTGELFF.

The chain carries TRBV25-1 and TRBJ2-5; TRBD2 matches at 8 bases. From germline, CDR1 is MGHDK and CDR2 SYGVNS. This CDR3 spans 15 amino acids. Trimming cost V 2 bases and J 4 bases; bases outside gene matches: 6. Written as DNA, the CDR3 is TGTGCCAGCAGTGAAGGAGGCGGGGGGAGAGAGACCCAGTACTTC. Protein sequence: CASSEGGGGRETQYF. The entire variable domain, with the rest obtained from reference TRBV25-1 and TRBJ2-5, is as follows: EADIYQTPRYLVIGTGKKITLECSQTMGHDKMYWYQQDPGMELHLIHYSYGVNSTEKGDLSSESTVSRIRTEHFPLTLESARPSHTSQYLCASSEGGGGRETQYFGPGTRLLVL.

This clone came up many times. The chain uses TRBV6-5 and TRBJ2-3; D unclear. This CDR3 contains 14 residues. CDR1 and CDR2 (germline): MNHEY, SVGAGI. Trimming pared 2 bases from V and 2 bases from J, leaving 8 bases between. The CDR3 DNA is TGTGCCAGCAGTTACGGGCCAGTCACAGATACGCAGTATTTT. It yields the protein CASSYGPVTDTQYF.

This chain connects TRBV29-1 to TRBJ1-1, with D possibly matching TRBD1 (5 bases). The ends were cut back, 7 bases at V and 0 bases at J, with 12 bases in the middle. The CDR3 has 13 amino acids. The germline gives CDR1 SQVTM, CDR2 ANQGSEA. The CDR3 loop reads CSAGQGMNTEAFF. The CDR3 DNA is TGCAGCGCAGGACAAGGAATGAACACTGAAGCTTTCTTT.

This clone is medium-sized in the sample. The chain joins TRBV19 to TRBJ2-1, with D tentatively TRBD2 (5 bases). V lost 5 bases, J lost 7 bases, and 12 bases lay in between. The CDR3 spans 13 residues. Germline CDR1 is LNHDA and CDR2 is SQIVND (reference sequence). DNA of the CDR3: TGTGCCAGTAGTGATCTCCCGGGGAATGAGCAGTTCTTC. It is translated as CASSDLPGNEQFF.

This clone was seen a few times. The chain carries TRBV4-3 and TRBJ2-1; 8 bases map to TRBD2. Per germline, CDR1 LGHNA and CDR2 YSLEER. The length of the CDR3 is 18 residues. Trimming cost V 1 base and J 5 bases; bases outside gene matches: 13. The DNA for the CDR3 is TGCGCCAGCAGCCAAGCCTCCCCCCCGGGACTAGGGCACAATGAGCAGTTCTTC. The encoded protein is CASSQASPPGLGHNEQFF.

This chain uses TRBV5-1 with TRBJ2-5, with 7 bases fitting TRBD2. This CDR3 region has 15 residues. Germline lookup yields CDR1 SGHRS and CDR2 YFSETQ. The J segment lost 4 bases and the V segment lost 4 bases, leaving 10 bases of the junction unmatched. CDR3 sequence: CASSTLAALGETQYF. As DNA, the CDR3 is TGCGCCAGCAGCACCCTAGCGGCCCTTGGAGAGACCCAGTACTTC.

This clone appeared a few times. Additional DNA sequences in this sample encode the identical CDR3. V usage is TRBV5-1 and J usage is TRBJ1-1, with D possibly matching TRBD1 (6 bases). Trimming removed 0 bases at V and 2 bases at J, with 11 bases between. In germline, CDR1 is SGHRS, CDR2 YFSETQ. The CDR3 is made up of 15 amino acids. CDR3 nucleotides: TGCGCCAGCAGCTTGGTGGGGGCTCTAAACACTGAAGCTTTCTTT. The encoded protein is CASSLVGALNTEAFF. The full variable domain, in which reference TRBV5-1 and TRBJ1-1 provide the parts outside the CDR3, is KAGVTQTPRYLIKTRGQQVTLSCSPISGHRSVSWYQQTPGQGLQFLFEYFSETQRNKGNFPGRFSGRQFSNSRSEMNVSTLELGDSALYLCASSLVGALNTEAFFGQGTRLTVV.

J is TRBJ2-5 and V is TRBV4-3; perhaps TRBD2 as D (7 bases). V was shortened by 1 base and J by 9 bases, with 21 bases between the two germline ends. The CDR3 contains 16 residues. CDR1 LGHNA and CDR2 YSLEER come from the germline V gene. CDR3 region: CASSQVGQQGGRAQYF. The CDR3 DNA reads as TGCGCCAGCAGCCAAGTAGGACAGCAGGGAGGGAGGGCCCAGTACTTC.

The CDR3 here is CSVAHTEQYF. CDR3 bases: TGCAGCGTTGCCCACACAGAGCAGTACTTC. V usage is TRBV29-1 and J usage is TRBJ2-7; no firm D call. The germline gives CDR1 SQVTM, CDR2 ANQGSEA. The CDR3 is 10 amino acids. Trimming removed 4 bases from V and 7 bases from J, with 8 bases in between.

The chain uses TRBV14 and TRBJ2-5, with TRBD1 identical over 9 bases. The CDR3 runs 15 residues. Germline loops: CDR1 SGHDN, CDR2 FVKESK. With V trimmed by 4 bases and J by 4 bases, 7 bases remained unmatched. The CDR3 loop reads CASSPGTGIVETQYF. CDR3 bases: TGTGCCAGCAGCCCTGGGACAGGGATCGTAGAGACCCAGTACTTC.